This T cell receptor (beta chain) comes out of a study of T cell responses to AZD1222 COVID-19 vaccine. General study findings and limits: Spike-spanning, vaccine-associated CD4 TCRs were dominant at 160-218 and 743-854. Sampling captured repertoires only after the peak T cell response. Most donors were white British and more were female, and clonal diversity was possibly underestimated.

Turning to this clone: What it recognizes is unknown.

V lost 4 bases and J 3 bases, leaving 17 bases between the germline ends. There are 15 residues in the CDR3. Germline CDR1 and CDR2: SGHRS and YFSETQ. The method was immunoSEQ multiplex PCR; TCRdb's version includes in-frame clones alone and lacks a portion of them. The sample carries 90,000 to 150,000 clones, 70% to 90% recorded once. The chain has TRBV5-1 and TRBJ2-7, with D perhaps matching TRBD1 (6 bases). The sample here was peripheral blood, taken on day 0 of AZD1222 vaccination. This receptor was obtained from an adult in good health. CDR3 sequence (DNA): TGCGCCAGCAGCGCCACCGGGACACCGGGCTACGAGCAGTACTTC. It is translated as CASSATGTPGYEQYF.